This passage covers 22 T cell receptor beta chains from one sample sequenced in a study of beta chain features in type 1 diabetes. Investigators reverse transcribed all isolated RNA, so they sequenced expressed TCRB transcripts. Assay: immunoSEQ multiplex PCR; the TCRdb copy retains only in-frame clones and omits some. Of approximately 400,000 clones in the sample, around 16% were seen once. Sample: naive CD4+ T cells from blood. The receptors stem from a young woman in good health.

This clone was picked up a small number of times. This rearrangement joins TRBV7-9 to TRBJ2-1; 10 bases are a match to TRBD2. The V gene end was trimmed by 1 base and the J gene end by 6 bases; junction bases not matched to a gene: 3. Germline-derived CDR1 and CDR2 are SEHNR and FQNEAQ (reference sequence). The CDR3 loop spans 15 amino acids. CDR3 DNA: TGTGCCAGCAGCTTAGGAGCGGGAGGGGGCAATGAGCAGTTCTTC. Its translation: CASSLGAGGGNEQFF.

In this sample, this clone turned up a few times. The chain combines TRBV7-9 with TRBJ2-1, with D uncertain. The germline V gene has CDR1 SEHNR and CDR2 FQNEAQ (reference sequence). V was clipped by 6 bases and J by 4 bases, with 4 bases between them. The length of the CDR3 is 11 residues. CDR3 loop: CASSVYNEQFF. In DNA form, the CDR3 reads TGTGCCAGCAGTGTATACAATGAGCAGTTCTTC.

V usage is TRBV13 and J usage is TRBJ1-1; D possibly corresponds to TRBD1 (6 bases). The V gene lost 4 bases and the J gene lost 3 bases, with 15 bases spanning the gap. Germline CDR1 and CDR2: PRHDT and FYEKMQ (reference sequence). The CDR3 spans 15 residues. The CDR3 here is CASSSYWNRDTEAFF. The CDR3 nucleotides are TGTGCCAGCAGCTCGTACTGGAACAGGGACACTGAAGCTTTCTTT.

This clone was seen more than once but under ten times. V and J are TRBV28 and TRBJ1-1; D unresolved. CDR1 and CDR2 from the germline V gene are MDHEN and SYDVKM. CDR3 length equals 14 residues. V was pared by 4 bases and J by 0 bases, with 9 bases between. As DNA, the CDR3 is TGTGCCAGCAGTTCTCCGGGATTGAACACTGAAGCTTTCTTT. Amino acids: CASSSPGLNTEAFF.

The chain employs TRBV29-1 and TRBJ2-1; D possibly corresponds to TRBD1 (5 bases). The V gene lost 4 bases and the J gene lost 2 bases, with 21 bases spanning the gap. Germline CDR1 and CDR2: SQVTM and ANQGSEA. The CDR3 loop spans 17 amino acids. CDR3 in DNA: TGCAGCGTTGGTCCGCCCTACTCTGGGGCCGCCTACAATGAGCAGTTCTTC. This sequence encodes CSVGPPYSGAAYNEQFF.

The table lists this clone with a few counts. The chain joins TRBV7-6 to TRBJ2-3, with D perhaps matching TRBD1 (6 bases). Trimming left V 1 base short and J 0 bases short, with 8 bases between. Germline-derived CDR1 and CDR2 are SGHVS and FNYEAQ. The CDR3 runs to 15 residues. CDR3 nucleotides: TGTGCCAGCAGCTTAGGGGGACATAGCACAGATACGCAGTATTTT. Translating it yields CASSLGGHSTDTQYF.

The chain has TRBV5-6 and TRBJ1-1; 11 nucleotides line up with TRBD1. Germline-derived CDR1 and CDR2 are SGHDT and YYEEEE. V gave up 4 bases and J gave up 10 bases; unmatched junction bases: 9. The CDR3 contains 14 residues. CDR3 sequence: CASSLGQGARGAFF. The CDR3 region has the DNA TGTGCCAGCAGCCTTGGACAGGGGGCCCGTGGAGCTTTCTTT.

This clone was recorded a few times. The V gene is TRBV7-2, the J gene TRBJ2-5; D is unclear. This CDR3 has 13 residues. The V and J ends lost 5 bases and 2 bases respectively, with 9 bases between them. The germline CDR1 and CDR2 sequences are SGHTA and FQGNSA. The CDR3 region is CASSQYGQETQYF. CDR3 coding DNA: TGTGCCAGCAGCCAGTACGGGCAAGAGACCCAGTACTTC. The full variable domain, with the rest looked up from reference TRBV7-2 and TRBJ2-5, is GAGVSQSPSNKVTEKGKDVELRCDPISGHTALYWYRQSLGQGLEFLIYFQGNSAPDKSGLPSDRFSAERTGGSVSTLTIQRTQQEDSAVYLCASSQYGQETQYFGPGTRLLVL.

In this sample, this clone turned up a few times. The chain's CDR3 is CASSARGSGSVAFF. DNA of the CDR3: TGTGCCAGCAGCGCACGGGGTAGCGGGAGCGTGGCGTTCTTC. The V gene is TRBV9, the J gene TRBJ2-1, with 9 nucleotides matching TRBD2. The ends lost 3 bases at V and 15 bases at J; junction bases unmatched: 13. CDR1 is SGDLS, CDR2 YYNGEE, per germline. This CDR3 region has 14 residues.

This clone was seen a few times. The V call is TRBV7-2, the J call TRBJ1-1; weak D call: TRBD1 (6 bases). The CDR3 length is 18 residues. Per germline, CDR1 SGHTA and CDR2 FQGNSA. Trimming took off 3 bases at V and 5 bases at J, with 25 bases between the two ends. As DNA, the CDR3 is TGTGCCAGCAGCTTTAGTGGGTTGACTACAGGGCTCCGAACTGAAGCTTTCTTT. It yields the protein CASSFSGLTTGLRTEAFF.

This clone was detected a few times. The J gene is TRBJ2-1, the V gene TRBV5-1; D is unresolved. The CDR3 covers 13 residues. Germline CDR1 reads SGHRS; CDR2 reads YFSETQ. The V gene lost 5 bases and the J gene lost 8 bases, with 14 bases spanning the gap. For the CDR3, the DNA is TGCGCCAGCAGAAACACGGTAGCCCATGAGCAGTTCTTC. It specifies CASRNTVAHEQFF.

This clone was counted a few times. V gene TRBV13 combines with J gene TRBJ2-1; D might be TRBD2 (6 bases). CDR3 length: 12 amino acids. V gave up 9 bases and J gave up 7 bases, with 13 bases separating them. The germline V gene has CDR1 PRHDT and CDR2 FYEKMQ (reference sequence). The CDR3 DNA is TGTGCCAGTGGGCGGGAAATAAATGAGCAGTTCTTC. Translation gives CASGREINEQFF.

This clone has just a few counts. The genes are TRBV29-1 and TRBJ1-1; the D is unclear. Trimming stripped 7 bases from V and 8 bases from J, with 11 bases between. Germline CDR1 SQVTM, CDR2 ANQGSEA. CDR3 size: 10 residues. CDR3 coding DNA: TGCAGCGACAACCATTCGGAAGCTTTCTTT. This codes for CSDNHSEAFF.

The V and J genes are TRBV7-9 and TRBJ2-3, with a tentative D call TRBD2 (6 bases). CDR1 is SEHNR and CDR2 is FQNEAQ in the germline V gene (reference sequence). This CDR3 region has 15 residues. The germline V and J ends were trimmed by 8 bases and 4 bases, with 19 bases remaining between them. CDR3 nucleotides: TGTGCCAGCGTGCCCGGGGGAGGAAGTTCAGATACGCAGTATTTT. It translates to CASVPGGGSSDTQYF.

A few counts support this clone. This chain links TRBV19 with TRBJ2-1, with 10 bases matching TRBD1. The CDR3 is made up of 15 amino acids. The V gene end was trimmed by 6 bases and the J gene end by 7 bases; junction bases not matched to a gene: 9. Germline V gene sequence: CDR1 LNHDA, CDR2 SQIVND (reference sequence). The CDR3 DNA follows: TGTGCCAGTAGGCTGTTGGGACAGGGGAGGAATGAGCAGTTCTTC. Its translation is CASRLLGQGRNEQFF.

V is TRBV7-8 and J is TRBJ2-6; D unclear. This CDR3 spans 15 amino acids. Trimming stripped 1 base from V and 0 bases from J, with 4 bases between. Germline CDR1 is SGHVS and CDR2 is FQNEAQ. The CDR3 reads CASSLVSSGANVLTF. The CDR3 region has the DNA TGTGCCAGCAGCTTAGTGAGCTCTGGGGCCAACGTCCTGACTTTC.

J is TRBJ2-7 and V is TRBV4-1; TRBD2 agrees at 9 bases. This CDR3 is 17 amino acids long. In germline, CDR1 is MGHRA, CDR2 YSYEKL. V trimming: 1 base; J trimming: 0 bases; junction bases outside the gene matches: 7. CDR3 sequence (DNA): TGCGCCAGCAGCCAAGGCGAAAGGACTAGCGTCTCCTACGAGCAGTACTTC. Translating gives CASSQGERTSVSYEQYF.

This clone has only a few counts. The J gene is TRBJ1-5, the V gene TRBV7-8; TRBD1 aligns across 9 bases. Germline V gene data show CDR1 as SGHVS and CDR2 as FQNEAQ. V was pared by 5 bases and J by 6 bases, with 8 bases of the junction left unmatched. The CDR3 runs to 15 residues. CDR3 nucleotides: TGTGCCAGCAGCGAAACGACAGGGGGACCTCAGCCCCAGCATTTT. Translated: CASSETTGGPQPQHF.

This clone was seen a few times. The chain employs TRBV6-1 and TRBJ2-1; possibly TRBD1 for D (6 bases). Germline V gene data show CDR1 as MNHNS and CDR2 as SASEGT. The CDR3 has 17 residues. Trimming pared 1 base from V and 7 bases from J, leaving 20 bases between. The CDR3 is CASSEEQGRFSLNEQFF. CDR3 DNA: TGTGCCAGCAGTGAAGAACAGGGAAGATTCTCGTTGAATGAGCAGTTCTTC.

The V call is TRBV4-2, the J call TRBJ1-1; perhaps TRBD1 as D (6 bases). V was pared by 3 bases and J by 4 bases, with 18 bases between. This CDR3 is 16 amino acids long. CDR1 is LGHNA and CDR2 is YNFKEQ in the germline V gene. Here the CDR3 reads CASSHGGRSVGTEAFF. CDR3 coding DNA: TGTGCCAGCAGCCACGGGGGGCGCTCGGTGGGCACTGAAGCTTTCTTT.

A few counts support this clone. The rearrangement uses TRBV29-1 and TRBJ1-4; 9 nucleotides agree with TRBD1. Trimming at V came to 4 bases and at J to 8 bases, leaving 11 bases not matched to a gene. Germline assignment: CDR1 SQVTM and CDR2 ANQGSEA. This CDR3 is built from 15 residues. The DNA for the CDR3 is TGCAGCGTTGGGGGGGCGACAGGGGGTAAAGAAAAACTGTTTTTT. Amino acid sequence: CSVGGATGGKEKLFF.

The CDR3 region has the DNA TGCAGCGTTGGTCGGACAGTTAACTCCTACGAGCAGTACTTC. Translation: CSVGRTVNSYEQYF. This sequence joins TRBV29-1 and TRBJ2-7, with TRBD1 as a possible D gene (6 bases). The CDR3 loop spans 14 amino acids. V was clipped by 4 bases and J by 0 bases, with 13 bases between them. The V gene's germline CDR1 is SQVTM and CDR2 ANQGSEA.